Below, one T cell receptor (beta chain) is given with its context. MiXCR was run by TCRdb on the 5' RACE reads, yielding one entry per CDR3 protein. The repertoire consists of fewer than 800,000 distinct CDR3 sequences, with 7% to 7.5% occurring once and the leading ten covering 1.6%. This sample was taken from a study of identical twins. The germline CDR1 and CDR2 sequences are DFQATT and SNEGSKA (reference sequence). The CDR3 consists of 14 residues. V lost 4 bases, J lost 3 bases, and 12 bases lay in between. This sample also belongs to another study, concerning yellow fever vaccine responses in identical twins.

The clonotype comes from a woman between 18 and 29 years old in good health. The sample was PBMCs. The chain is built from TRBV20-1 and TRBJ1-4, with D possibly matching TRBD1 (6 bases). The CDR3 loop reads CSATRQVANEKLFF. The CDR3 nucleotides are TGCAGTGCTACCAGACAGGTCGCTAATGAAAAACTGTTTTTT.